The 14 T cell receptor beta chains below were found in one sample sequenced in a study of blood T cells in healthy people across ages. Together with a sample-barcoded 5' primer, a J-beta primer mix was included in a second PCR lasting about 7 to 11 cycles. MiXCR, run by TCRdb on the 5' RACE reads, gives a single entry per CDR3 protein. The sample consists of over 1,300,000 distinct CDR3 sequences, approximately 63% of them appearing once. Sequencing input: blood. Source of these receptors: a man aged 18-30 years in good health.

This clonotype was found a few times. The chain links TRBV7-2 to TRBJ2-5; 8 bases are a match to TRBD2. The DNA matches TRBJ2-7 better at its end, which makes the J call doubtful. The CDR3 covers 14 residues. CDR1 SGHTA and CDR2 FQGNSA come from the germline V gene. In DNA, the CDR3 is TGTGCCAGCAGCTCCGACGGGGGGGCTGACGAGCAGTACTTC. Amino acid sequence: CASSSDGGADEQYF.

J is TRBJ2-7 and V is TRBV25-1, with 8 bases lining up with TRBD1. The CDR3 covers 14 residues. V shed 3 bases and J 8 bases; nucleotides not matched to a gene: 9. Germline V gene sequence: CDR1 MGHDK, CDR2 SYGVNS. The CDR3 DNA follows: TGTGCCAGCAGTGACCCCAGGACAGGGATAAAGCAGTACTTC. Its protein product is CASSDPRTGIKQYF.

This chain links TRBV6-5 with TRBJ2-1; D not certain. This CDR3 is 11 amino acids long. The germline V gene has CDR1 MNHEY and CDR2 SVGAGI. Trimming cost V 7 bases and J 8 bases, with 9 bases left between them. CDR3 sequence: CASTAGDEQFF. The CDR3 DNA follows: TGTGCCAGCACCGCTGGCGATGAGCAGTTCTTC.

The rearrangement links TRBV6-5 to TRBJ2-4; 11 bases agree with TRBD2. The DNA end is a closer match to TRBJ2-7, so the J assignment may be wrong. Per the germline V gene, CDR1 is MNHEY and CDR2 is SVGAGI. The CDR3 extends over 18 amino acids. CDR3 nucleotides: TGTGCCAGCAGTTACTCTTCCCCACTAGCGGGAGAAGTCAACGAGCAGTACTTC. Its translation is CASSYSSPLAGEVNEQYF.

V and J are TRBV4-1 and TRBJ2-7; D perhaps matches TRBD1 (5 bases). The DNA end favors TRBJ2-5, so the J call may be wrong. The V gene's germline CDR1 is MGHRA and CDR2 YSYEKL. This CDR3 comprises 15 residues. CDR3 residues: CASSPFLRGDKTQYF. CDR3 DNA sequence: TGCGCCAGCAGCCCCTTCCTAAGGGGCGATAAGACCCAGTACTTC.

This clonotype was counted ten times or more. The chain couples TRBV27 to TRBJ2-7; D remains ambiguous. Trimming removed 3 bases at V and 0 bases at J, with 9 bases between. CDR1 and CDR2 from the germline V gene are MNHEY and SMNVEV (reference sequence). The CDR3 has 14 amino acids. CDR3 protein: CASSLALSSYEQYF. The CDR3, as DNA: TGTGCCAGCAGTTTGGCCCTTAGCTCCTACGAGCAGTACTTC.

This clonotype was found a few times. The chain couples TRBV12-3 or TRBV12-4 to TRBJ2-1; D is uncertain. The CDR3 sequence is 11 residues long. Trimming cost V 7 bases and J 9 bases, with 10 bases left between them. The CDR3 DNA reads TGTGCCAGCACCCGTACTGGTGAGCAGTTCTTC. Amino acid sequence: CASTRTGEQFF.

This clonotype was detected only once. This chain uses TRBV7-9 with TRBJ1-1, with TRBD1 as a possible D gene (5 bases). The V end lost 4 bases, the J end lost 4 bases, and 13 bases lay between the germline ends. Per the germline V gene, CDR1 is SEHNR and CDR2 is FQNEAQ (reference sequence). The CDR3 is made up of 14 amino acids. The CDR3 bases are TGTGCCAGCAGCTCAGGGAGGAGTAGCACTGAAGCTTTCTTT. It yields the protein CASSSGRSSTEAFF.

This clonotype occurred a few times. The V gene is TRBV2, the J gene TRBJ2-1; tentatively, D is TRBD1 or TRBD2 (6 bases each). The V gene's germline CDR1 is SNHLY and CDR2 FYNNEI. The CDR3 length is 14 residues. The V end was cut by 11 bases, the J end by 7 bases, with 21 bases between. As DNA, the CDR3 is TGTGCCGCCCATGCGGGGCAGAGGGGGAATGAGCAGTTCTTC. It translates to CAAHAGQRGNEQFF.

The V call is TRBV15, the J call TRBJ2-7, with a tentative D call TRBD1 (5 bases). CDR1 is LNHNV and CDR2 is YYDKDF in the germline V gene (reference sequence). The ends were cut back, 5 bases at V and 0 bases at J, with 11 bases in the middle. This CDR3 has 14 residues. CDR3 region: CATSPRQLSYEQYF. The CDR3 bases are TGTGCCACCAGCCCTCGACAGCTCTCCTACGAGCAGTACTTC.

The J gene is TRBJ2-5, the V gene TRBV18, with D possibly matching TRBD2 (6 bases). The CDR3 has 14 residues. With 0 bases removed from V and 5 bases from J, the gap between germline ends came to 10 bases. In germline, CDR1 is KGHSH, CDR2 LQKENI. CDR3 loop: CASSPPSGDETQYF. In DNA, the CDR3 is TGTGCCAGCTCACCACCTTCGGGGGACGAGACCCAGTACTTC. The full variable domain, its missing parts supplied by reference TRBV18 and TRBJ2-5, is NAGVMQNPRHLVRRRGQEARLRCSPMKGHSHVYWYRQLPEEGLKFMVYLQKENIIDESGMPKERFSAEFPKEGPSILRIQQVVRGDSAAYFCASSPPSGDETQYFGPGTRLLVL.

This chain connects TRBV4-1 to TRBJ2-1; D remains ambiguous. Germline-derived CDR1 and CDR2 are MGHRA and YSYEKL. V gave up 3 bases and J gave up 13 bases, with 13 bases separating them. The CDR3 has 12 amino acids. The CDR3 region is CASSQVLGNQFF. CDR3 coding DNA: TGCGCCAGCAGCCAGGTATTGGGGAATCAGTTCTTC.

The chain combines TRBV29-1 with TRBJ1-2; 7 nucleotides match TRBD1. The V segment lost 7 bases and the J segment 8 bases; nucleotides outside the gene matches: 10. The CDR3 loop spans 12 amino acids. Germline CDR1 SQVTM, CDR2 ANQGSEA. Here the CDR3 DNA reads TGCAGCGCTGGGGGATACAGGGGCGGCTACACCTTC. This codes for CSAGGYRGGYTF.

The chain links TRBV4-1 to TRBJ2-4; D not resolved. The J call may be faulty, since TRBJ2-7 better matches the DNA end. Germline-derived CDR1 and CDR2 are MGHRA and YSYEKL. The CDR3 runs to 15 residues. The CDR3 region has the DNA TGCGCCAGCAGCCAAGTTCGAGCGACCACCTACGAGCAGTACTTC. This sequence encodes CASSQVRATTYEQYF.